Detailed here is one T cell receptor (beta chain). Some clones are missing from TCRdb's copy, which holds only in-frame ones; the method was immunoSEQ multiplex PCR. In the table there are over a million clones, about 84% of which are singletons. The data were taken from a study of shared clonotypes between healthy human individuals. Study-wide background: The study used three CD4 naive, three CD4 memory, two CD8 naive and one CD8 memory plate per donor.

CDR1 is LNHNV, CDR2 YYDKDF, per germline (reference sequence). This CDR3 region has 17 residues. V lost 9 bases and J lost 3; bases outside the gene matches: 16. The TCR originated in a man younger than 35 in good health. Some clones in this sample may be carry-over from other donors' samples. Sample: memory CD4+ T cells from PBMCs. Specified subset: CD45RA-negative fraction. The V call is TRBV15, the J call TRBJ2-1, with 8 positions matching TRBD2. CDR3 in amino acids: CATMTRGSGKYYNEQFF. CDR3 DNA: TGTGCCACAATGACCCGGGGTAGCGGGAAGTACTACAATGAGCAGTTCTTC.